Listed below are T cell receptor delta chains from one sample, sequenced in a study of gamma-delta chains in newborns, infants, children. TCRdb reprocessed the reads through CATT. The sample shows roughly 7,400 delta-chain clones, about 11% of them seen only once. Material for sequencing was blood. Source of these receptors: a child who was a newborn, infant or young child, either healthy, febrile or measles-vaccinated (not recorded which). Each CDR3 is given with its conserved first and last residue. Each record gives: J gene, V gene, CDR3 length, CDR3 protein.

TRDJ3 | TRDV2 | 18 | CACDVLGDRSWDTRQMFF
TRDJ1 | TRDV2 | 20 | CACDTLRLGDPSARPDKLIF
TRDJ1 | TRDV2 | 16 | CACDTVLGAYTDKLIF
TRDJ1 | TRDV2 | 14 | CACDTLSGDPKLIF
TRDJ1 | TRDV2 | 14 | CACDVWGKTDKLIF
TRDJ3 | TRDV2 | 18 | CACDSGESRSWDTRQMFF
TRDJ1 | TRDV1 | 18 | CALGDFPGGYRWLGKLIF
TRDJ1 | TRDV1 | 19 | CALGEFLTTGGWYTDKLIF
TRDJ1 | TRDV2 | 15 | CACDRLGLEADKLIF
TRDJ3 | TRDV2 | 21 | CACDRTGGYHADSWDTRQMFF
TRDJ1 | TRDV2 | 14 | CACDRLGETDKLIF
TRDJ1 | TRDV2 | 17 | CACDTLGDTLYTDKLIF
TRDJ1 | TRDV2 | 18 | CACDPLTTTGDRGGKLIF
TRDJ1 | TRDV2 | 18 | CACDTLLGDTDYTDKLIF
TRDJ3 | TRDV2 | 16 | CACDVLGSWDTRQMFF
TRDJ1 | TRDV2 | 21 | CACDTLSSDLLGDTNSDKLIF
TRDJ1 | TRDV2 | 18 | CACDPLLGDTVYTDKLIF
TRDJ1 | TRDV2 | 18 | CACDTLSSLGDSTDKLIF
TRDJ1 | TRDV1 | 21 | CALGDKAFLLWGTEYTDKLIF
TRDJ3 | TRDV2 | 20 | CACDSLLGDKRGRDTRQMFF
TRDJ1 | TRDV2 | 16 | CACDTVGGGSTDKLIF
TRDJ1 | TRDV2 | 15 | CACDLLGDKVDKLIF
TRDJ1 | TRDV2 | 16 | CACDTLGGTYTDKLIF
TRDJ1 | TRDV2 | 20 | CACDQLATKGVISYTDKLIF
TRDJ3 | TRDV2 | 18 | CACDTGFGGGWDTRQMFF
TRDJ1 | TRDV2 | 18 | CACDTGTLLGGYTDKLTF
TRDJ1 | TRDV2 | 14 | CACDTVTDSNRLIF
TRDJ3 | TRDV2 | 18 | CACDTAGGNWWDTRQMFF
TRDJ1 | TRDV2 | 17 | CACDPLDMEGETDKLIF
TRDJ1 | TRDV2 | 15 | CACDTVGAYTDKLIF
TRDJ1 | TRDV2 | 16 | CACDTVQGIEPDKLIF
TRDJ3 | TRDV2 | 18 | CACDAVGGSSWDTRQMFF
TRDJ1 | TRDV2 | 20 | CACDTVLTGGYGDASDKLIF
TRDJ1 | TRDV2 | 19 | CACDTVLGDDPPNADKLIF
TRDJ3 | TRDV2 | 16 | CACDTVYSWDTRQMFF
TRDJ1 | TRDV2 | 19 | CACDTGTLLGDTNTDKLIF
TRDJ1 | TRDV2 | 15 | CACDPVGITADKLIF
TRDJ1 | TRDV2 | 18 | CACDVLGDKGIRADKLIF
TRDJ3 | TRDV2 | 22 | CACDTLLGDTLGSSWDTRQMFF
TRDJ4 | TRDV2 | 17 | CACDTFVLGDQARPLIF
TRDJ1 | TRDV2 | 17 | CACDSLLGGPYTDKLIF
TRDJ1 | TRDV2 | 15 | CACDNLGANRDKLIF
TRDJ1 | TRDV2 | 19 | CACDTLLRTGGHNTDKLIF
TRDJ1 | TRDV2 | 19 | CACDMAPTGGPAYTDKLIF
TRDJ1 | TRDV2 | 15 | CACDPVGITADKLIF
TRDJ1 | TRDV2 | 15 | CACDTLLGDTRKLIF